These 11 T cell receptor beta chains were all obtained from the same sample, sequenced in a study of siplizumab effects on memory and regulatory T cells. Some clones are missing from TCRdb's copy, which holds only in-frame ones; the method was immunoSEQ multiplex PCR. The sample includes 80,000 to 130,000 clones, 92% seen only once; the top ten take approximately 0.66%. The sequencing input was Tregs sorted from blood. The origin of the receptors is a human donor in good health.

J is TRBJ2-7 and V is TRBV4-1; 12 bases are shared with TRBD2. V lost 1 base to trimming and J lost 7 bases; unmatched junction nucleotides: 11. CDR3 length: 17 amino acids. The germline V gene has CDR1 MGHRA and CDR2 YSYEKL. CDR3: CASSQGGRLAGVWEQYF. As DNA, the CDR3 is TGCGCCAGCAGCCAAGGGGGTCGACTAGCGGGAGTTTGGGAGCAGTACTTC.

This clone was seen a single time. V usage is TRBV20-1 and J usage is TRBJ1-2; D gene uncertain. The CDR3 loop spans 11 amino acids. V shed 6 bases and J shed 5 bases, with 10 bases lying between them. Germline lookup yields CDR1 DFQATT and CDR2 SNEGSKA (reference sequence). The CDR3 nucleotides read TGCAGTGCCGTAGGCCTATATGGCTACACCTTC. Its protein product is CSAVGLYGYTF.

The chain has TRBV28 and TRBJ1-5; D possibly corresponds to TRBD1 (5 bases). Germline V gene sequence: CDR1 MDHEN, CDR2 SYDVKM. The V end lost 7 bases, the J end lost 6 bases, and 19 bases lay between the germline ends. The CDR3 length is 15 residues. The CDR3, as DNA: TGTGCCAGCACCCCCCGGGGTCAGGGAAGTCAGCCCCAGCATTTT. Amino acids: CASTPRGQGSQPQHF.

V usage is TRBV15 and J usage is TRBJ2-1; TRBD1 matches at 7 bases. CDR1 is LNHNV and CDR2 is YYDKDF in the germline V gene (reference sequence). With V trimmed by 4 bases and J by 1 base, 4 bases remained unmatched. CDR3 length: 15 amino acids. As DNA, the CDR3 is TGTGCCACCAGCAAGGACAGGACATCCTACAATGAGCAGTTCTTC. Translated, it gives CATSKDRTSYNEQFF.

The CDR3 protein is CASSLRGTMNTEAFF. The CDR3 DNA is TGTGCCAGCAGCTTAAGGGGAACGATGAACACTGAAGCTTTCTTT. The chain has TRBV7-8 and TRBJ1-1; maybe TRBD1 (5 bases). V shed 2 bases and J shed 0 bases, with 10 bases lying between them. This CDR3 is built from 15 residues. Per the germline V gene, CDR1 is SGHVS and CDR2 is FQNEAQ.

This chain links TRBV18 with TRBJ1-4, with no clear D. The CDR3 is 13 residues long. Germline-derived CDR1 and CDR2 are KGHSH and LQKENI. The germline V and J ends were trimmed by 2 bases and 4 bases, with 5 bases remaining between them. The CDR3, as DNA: TGTGCCAGCTCACCAGGGATTAATGAAAAACTGTTTTTT. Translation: CASSPGINEKLFF.

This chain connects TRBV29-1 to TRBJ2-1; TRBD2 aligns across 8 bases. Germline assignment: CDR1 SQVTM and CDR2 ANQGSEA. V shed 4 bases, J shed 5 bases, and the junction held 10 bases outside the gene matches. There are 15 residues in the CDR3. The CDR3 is CSVVRGRPIDNEQFF. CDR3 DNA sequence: TGCAGCGTTGTTCGCGGGAGGCCAATAGACAATGAGCAGTTCTTC.

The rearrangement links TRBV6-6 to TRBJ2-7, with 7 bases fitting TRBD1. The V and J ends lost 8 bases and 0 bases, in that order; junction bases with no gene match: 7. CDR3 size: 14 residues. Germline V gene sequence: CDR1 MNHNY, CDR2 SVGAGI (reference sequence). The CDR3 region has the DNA TGTGCCAGCTGGACAGGCAAATCCTCCTACGAGCAGTACTTC. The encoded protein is CASWTGKSSYEQYF.

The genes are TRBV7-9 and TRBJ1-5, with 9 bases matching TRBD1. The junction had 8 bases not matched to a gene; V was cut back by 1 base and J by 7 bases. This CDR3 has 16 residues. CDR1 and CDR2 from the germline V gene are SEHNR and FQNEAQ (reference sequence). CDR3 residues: CASSLGTGTGSQPQHF. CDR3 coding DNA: TGTGCCAGCAGCTTAGGGACCGGGACAGGGTCCCAGCCCCAGCATTTT.

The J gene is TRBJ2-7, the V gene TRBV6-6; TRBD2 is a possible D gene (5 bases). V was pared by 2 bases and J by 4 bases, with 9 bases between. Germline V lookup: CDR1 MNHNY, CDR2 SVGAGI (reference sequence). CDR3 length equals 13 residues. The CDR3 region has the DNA TGTGCCAGCAGTTACGGTTCGGGGTACGAGCAGTACTTC. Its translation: CASSYGSGYEQYF.

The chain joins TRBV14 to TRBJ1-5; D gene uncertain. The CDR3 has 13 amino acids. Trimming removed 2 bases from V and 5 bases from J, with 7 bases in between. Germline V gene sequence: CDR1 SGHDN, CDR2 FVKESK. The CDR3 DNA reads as TGTGCCAGCAGCCAAACGGTTTATCAGCCCCAGCATTTT. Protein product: CASSQTVYQPQHF.